The next 23 T cell receptor beta chains were all read from a single sample in a study of blood T cells in healthy people across ages. A second PCR, run for about 7 to 11 cycles, used a sample-barcoded 5' primer plus a J-beta primer mix. Each CDR3 protein is one row after TCRdb ran MiXCR on the 5' RACE reads. The data hold 1.5 million to 2 million distinct CDR3 sequences, with 49% observed a single time. What was sequenced was blood. The receptors were gathered from a woman aged 35 to 49 in good health.

This clonotype was observed a few times. The chain has TRBV4-3 and TRBJ1-2; D is undetermined. The CDR3 has 13 residues. Trimming shortened V by 0 bases and J by 4 bases, and 6 bases separated the two germline ends. Germline lookup yields CDR1 LGHNA and CDR2 YSLEER. The CDR3 reads CASSQDTTYGYTF. The DNA of the CDR3 is TGCGCCAGCAGCCAAGATACTACCTATGGCTACACCTTC.

The chain links TRBV12-3 or TRBV12-4 to TRBJ2-3; D is perhaps TRBD1 (5 bases). The CDR3 runs to 15 residues. The V and J ends lost 3 bases and 5 bases respectively, with 15 bases between them. The CDR3 DNA reads TGTGCCAGCAGTTTGCAGGGAATGAGTGGAGATACGCAGTATTTT. Amino acid sequence: CASSLQGMSGDTQYF.

V gene TRBV9 combines with J gene TRBJ2-5; TRBD2 agrees at 16 bases. This CDR3 is built from 18 residues. Germline CDR1 and CDR2: SGDLS and YYNGEE. The ends lost 3 bases at V and 7 bases at J; junction bases unmatched: 12. The CDR3 DNA follows: TGTGCCAGCAGCGCGATATCGGGACTAGCGGGGGGGCCCGGGACCCAGTACTTC. It codes for CASSAISGLAGGPGTQYF.

The chain carries TRBV5-1 and TRBJ2-4; D ambiguous. The CDR3 contains 13 residues. The germline CDR1 and CDR2 sequences are SGHRS and YFSETQ. V shed 5 bases and J shed 8 bases, with 14 bases lying between them. The CDR3 region has the DNA TGCGCCAGCAGTATTTTCCCCAACGACATTCAGTACTTC. It codes for CASSIFPNDIQYF. Full variable domain (missing parts from reference TRBV5-1 and TRBJ2-4): KAGVTQTPRYLIKTRGQQVTLSCSPISGHRSVSWYQQTPGQGLQFLFEYFSETQRNKGNFPGRFSGRQFSNSRSEMNVSTLELGDSALYLCASSIFPNDIQYFGAGTRLSVL.

The V and J genes are TRBV4-3 and TRBJ2-4; D might be TRBD1 or TRBD2, each matching 5 bases. The tail of the sequence fits TRBJ2-7 better, so the J call may be wrong. This CDR3 is 15 amino acids long. Germline CDR1 is LGHNA and CDR2 is YSLEER. CDR3 loop: CASSQTRDGIYEQYF. In DNA form, the CDR3 reads TGCGCCAGCAGCCAGACACGGGACGGTATCTACGAGCAGTACTTC.

The chain couples TRBV12-3 or TRBV12-4 to TRBJ1-1, with a weak D call TRBD1 (5 bases). The V and J ends lost 5 bases and 0 bases respectively, with 13 bases between them. The CDR3 is made up of 15 amino acids. The CDR3 is CASSPPGRLNTEAFF. CDR3 in DNA: TGTGCCAGCAGTCCTCCGGGACGGTTGAACACTGAAGCTTTCTTT.

The DNA of the CDR3 is TGCAGTGCTAAGAGGACTAGCGGGAGGGGCGAGCAGTACTTC. Its translation is CSAKRTSGRGEQYF. J is TRBJ2-5 and V is TRBV20-1; 15 bases are a match to TRBD2. The DNA end is a closer match to TRBJ2-7, so the J assignment may be wrong. The length of the CDR3 is 14 residues. From germline, CDR1 is DFQATT and CDR2 SNEGSKA (reference sequence).

The CDR3 reads CASSLTTGQGINEQFF. As DNA, the CDR3 is TGTGCCAGCAGCTTGACCACCGGACAGGGGATAAATGAGCAGTTCTTC. The chain joins TRBV13 to TRBJ2-1, with 9 bases fitting TRBD1. J lost 7 bases, V lost 3 bases, and 10 bases had no gene match. Germline assignment: CDR1 PRHDT and CDR2 FYEKMQ (reference sequence). CDR3 size: 16 residues.

This sequence joins TRBV6-1 and TRBJ2-7, with D uncertain. CDR1 is MNHNS and CDR2 is SASEGT in the germline V gene. The V and J ends lost 0 bases and 7 bases respectively, with 10 bases between them. The CDR3 has 13 residues. The DNA for the CDR3 is TGTGCCAGCAGTGAAGCAGAAGGACCTGAGCAGTACTTC. Residues: CASSEAEGPEQYF.

The chain employs TRBV5-1 and TRBJ1-5; D gene unclear. The CDR3 totals 13 residues. Trimming pared 5 bases from V and 6 bases from J, leaving 12 bases between. CDR1 and CDR2 (germline): SGHRS, YFSETQ. The CDR3 loop is CASSGGSGQPQHF. In DNA form, the CDR3 reads TGCGCCAGCAGTGGCGGCTCGGGTCAGCCCCAGCATTTT.

This chain joins TRBV12-3 or TRBV12-4 and TRBJ2-3, with D perhaps TRBD1 (7 bases). The V and J ends lost 3 bases and 6 bases respectively, with 13 bases between them. CDR3 length: 14 amino acids. CDR3 DNA: TGTGCCAGCAGTTTCACGACAGGGAGGGATACGCAGTATTTT. It yields the protein CASSFTTGRDTQYF.

J is TRBJ1-4 and V is TRBV5-1; D gene ambiguous. CDR1 is SGHRS, CDR2 YFSETQ, per germline. The V end lost 0 bases, the J end lost 6 bases, and 12 bases lay between the germline ends. CDR3 length equals 15 residues. The CDR3 region has the DNA TGCGCCAGCAGCTTGGCATTGGGATCTGATGAAAAACTGTTTTTT. Translating it yields CASSLALGSDEKLFF. Supplemented by reference TRBV5-1 and TRBJ1-4, the full variable domain reads KAGVTQTPRYLIKTRGQQVTLSCSPISGHRSVSWYQQTPGQGLQFLFEYFSETQRNKGNFPGRFSGRQFSNSRSEMNVSTLELGDSALYLCASSLALGSDEKLFFGSGTQLSVL.

This clonotype was seen just once. Relative to the germline gene, one junction end is altered; a read error may explain this. This rearrangement joins TRBV29-1 to TRBJ1-1, with D possibly being TRBD1 (5 bases). Germline V gene sequence: CDR1 SQVTM, CDR2 ANQGSEA. The CDR3 has 11 amino acids. The DNA for the CDR3 is TGCAGCGGGGGGGGGTACACTGGAGCTTTCTTT. Residues: CSGGGYTGAFF.

A single count supports this clonotype. The chain recombines TRBV9 with TRBJ1-2; perhaps TRBD1 as D (5 bases). The ends were cut back, 3 bases at V and 4 bases at J, with 13 bases in the middle. Germline CDR1 reads SGDLS; CDR2 reads YYNGEE. CDR3 length equals 14 residues. CDR3 sequence: CASSGGTELYGYTF. The CDR3 DNA sequence: TGTGCCAGCAGCGGGGGGACGGAACTCTATGGCTACACCTTC. The complete variable domain, with remaining parts taken from reference TRBV9 and TRBJ1-2, reads DSGVTQTPKHLITATGQRVTLRCSPRSGDLSVYWYQQSLDQGLQFLIQYYNGEERAKGNILERFSAQQFPDLHSELNLSSLELGDSALYFCASSGGTELYGYTFGSGTRLTVV.

This clonotype came up once. The genes are TRBV29-1 and TRBJ1-1, with a tentative D call TRBD1 (6 bases). This CDR3 comprises 12 residues. Germline V gene data show CDR1 as SQVTM and CDR2 as ANQGSEA. Trimming took off 8 bases at V and 1 base at J, with 11 bases between the two ends. CDR3 region: CSSRGGNTEAFF. DNA for the CDR3: TGCAGCTCCAGGGGCGGGAACACTGAAGCTTTCTTT.

This clonotype has just a few counts. V usage is TRBV7-2 and J usage is TRBJ2-7, with a possible D match to TRBD1 (6 bases). Germline CDR1 SGHTA, CDR2 FQGNSA. Trimming took off 1 base at V and 2 bases at J, with 15 bases between the two ends. This CDR3 is built from 16 residues. The CDR3 here is CASSLVDRLLPYEQYF. For the CDR3, the DNA is TGTGCCAGCAGCTTAGTAGACAGGCTACTACCCTACGAGCAGTACTTC.

The chain has TRBV5-1 and TRBJ2-3, with 8 bases matching TRBD2. V lost 6 bases, J lost 5 bases, and 14 bases stayed unmatched. The germline CDR1 and CDR2 sequences are SGHRS and YFSETQ. This CDR3 is 16 amino acids long. CDR3 protein: CASTQNAGGAGDTQYF. CDR3 coding DNA: TGCGCCAGCACCCAAAACGCGGGGGGCGCGGGAGATACGCAGTATTTT.

The sample holds a few counts of this clonotype. This rearrangement joins TRBV20-1 to TRBJ1-5; D gene unclear. CDR3 size: 15 residues. V lost 3 bases and J lost 3, with 15 bases in between. From germline, CDR1 is DFQATT and CDR2 SNEGSKA (reference sequence). Here the CDR3 reads CSASETGRYNQPQHF. CDR3 bases: TGCAGTGCTAGTGAGACCGGGAGATACAATCAGCCCCAGCATTTT.

The gene calls are TRBV11-2 and TRBJ2-7; 7 bases match TRBD1. Germline V gives CDR1 SGHAT, CDR2 FQNNGV. This CDR3 has 18 residues. Losses at the gene ends were 5 bases for V and 2 bases for J; bases not matched to a gene: 18. The CDR3 sequence is CASSPRDSIVRSPYEQYF. The CDR3 coding sequence is TGTGCCAGCAGCCCCCGGGACAGTATCGTCAGGAGCCCCTACGAGCAGTACTTC.

This clonotype showed up many times. The chain combines TRBV13 with TRBJ2-5; 8 bases map to TRBD2. V lost 7 bases and J lost 4; bases outside the gene matches: 8. This CDR3 spans 14 amino acids. The germline CDR1 and CDR2 sequences are PRHDT and FYEKMQ (reference sequence). The CDR3 DNA sequence: TGTGCCAGCACCTCCGGGACTAGGCGAGAGACCCAGTACTTC. Protein sequence: CASTSGTRRETQYF.

This chain joins TRBV6-2 or TRBV6-3 and TRBJ2-7; D may be TRBD1 or TRBD2 (6 bases each). The CDR3 runs to 13 residues. V dropped 8 bases and J dropped 5 bases, with 16 bases sitting between them. Per germline, CDR1 MNHEY and CDR2 SVGEGT. The CDR3 nucleotides read TGTGCCAGCCGTTCCCACGGGGGCGACGAGCAGTACTTC. This sequence encodes CASRSHGGDEQYF.

The chain couples TRBV6-2 or TRBV6-3 to TRBJ2-3, with 7 positions matching TRBD1. The CDR3 has 14 residues. J lost 2 bases, V lost 7 bases, and 6 bases had no gene match. Germline CDR1 reads MNHEY; CDR2 reads SVGEGT. CDR3 nucleotides: TGTGCCAGCAATGACAGGGACAACACAGATACGCAGTATTTT. Translating it yields CASNDRDNTDTQYF.

The V and J genes are TRBV12-3 or TRBV12-4 and TRBJ2-4; no definite D call. This CDR3 spans 12 amino acids. V was pared by 4 bases and J by 7 bases, with 8 bases between. The CDR3 DNA follows: TGTGCCAGCAGTTATTCGAGGAACATTCAGTACTTC. Amino acids: CASSYSRNIQYF.